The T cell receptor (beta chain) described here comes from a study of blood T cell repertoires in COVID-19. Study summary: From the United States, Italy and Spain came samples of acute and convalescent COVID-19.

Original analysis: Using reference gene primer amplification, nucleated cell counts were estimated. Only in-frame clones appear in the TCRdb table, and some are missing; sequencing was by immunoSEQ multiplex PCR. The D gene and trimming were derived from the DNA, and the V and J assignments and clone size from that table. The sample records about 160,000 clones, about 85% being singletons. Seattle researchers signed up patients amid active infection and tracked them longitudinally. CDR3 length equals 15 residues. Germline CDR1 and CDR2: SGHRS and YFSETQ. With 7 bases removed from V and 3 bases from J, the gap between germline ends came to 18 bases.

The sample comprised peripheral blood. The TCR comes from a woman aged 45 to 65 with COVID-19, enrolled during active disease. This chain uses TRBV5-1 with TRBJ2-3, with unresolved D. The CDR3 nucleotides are TGCGCCAGCCGTCGCGGCGATTTTGAGACAGATACGCAGTATTTT. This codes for CASRRGDFETDTQYF. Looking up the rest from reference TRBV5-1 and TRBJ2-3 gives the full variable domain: KAGVTQTPRYLIKTRGQQVTLSCSPISGHRSVSWYQQTPGQGLQFLFEYFSETQRNKGNFPGRFSGRQFSNSRSEMNVSTLELGDSALYLCASRRGDFETDTQYFGPGTRLTVL.